This note documents a single T cell receptor (beta chain) sequence. CDR1 and CDR2 (germline): SGHTA, FQGNSA. The CDR3 is 15 residues long. V shed 6 bases and J shed 2 bases, with 14 bases lying between them. Original data processing: Reference gene primer amplification yielded estimated nucleated cell counts. Sequencing was performed with immunoSEQ multiplex PCR; in TCRdb, only in-frame clones are kept and a portion is missing. For V, J and clone size, that table is used; D and trimming come from the DNA. The repertoire holds 20,000 to 30,000 clones, with about 91% as singletons. These data belong to a study of blood T cell repertoires in COVID-19. Study as a whole: Samples of COVID-19 (acute and convalescent) were obtained from the United States, Italy and Spain. Nucleic acid was either cDNA or gDNA, and it came from T cells, B-cell-depleted T cells, or PBMCs.

This clonotype was sampled from a man between 65 and 79 years old with active COVID-19. The sequencing input was peripheral blood. The gene calls are TRBV7-2 and TRBJ1-5, with D possibly matching TRBD1 (5 bases). CDR3 nucleotide sequence: TGTGCCAGCAGTAATTGGGGGGTTGGCAATCAGCCCCAGCATTTT. Its translation: CASSNWGVGNQPQHF.